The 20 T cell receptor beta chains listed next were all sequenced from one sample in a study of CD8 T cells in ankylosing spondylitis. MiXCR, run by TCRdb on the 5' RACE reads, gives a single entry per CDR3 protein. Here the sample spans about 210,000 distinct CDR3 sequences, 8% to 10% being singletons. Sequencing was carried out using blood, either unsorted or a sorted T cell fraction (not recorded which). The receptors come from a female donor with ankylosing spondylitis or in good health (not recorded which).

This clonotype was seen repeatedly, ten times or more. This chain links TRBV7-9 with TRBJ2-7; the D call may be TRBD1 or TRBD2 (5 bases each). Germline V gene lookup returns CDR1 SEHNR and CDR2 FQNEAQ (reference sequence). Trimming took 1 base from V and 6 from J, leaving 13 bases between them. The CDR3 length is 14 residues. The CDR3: CASSLVAGAGEQYF. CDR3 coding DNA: TGTGCCAGCAGCTTAGTTGCCGGGGCGGGCGAGCAGTACTTC.

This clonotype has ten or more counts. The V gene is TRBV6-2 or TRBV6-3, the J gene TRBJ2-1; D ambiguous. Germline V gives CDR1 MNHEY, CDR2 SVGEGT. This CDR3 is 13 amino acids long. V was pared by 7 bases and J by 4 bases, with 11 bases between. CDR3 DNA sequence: TGTGCCAGCAAAGGGAATCTTTACAATGAGCAGTTCTTC. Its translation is CASKGNLYNEQFF.

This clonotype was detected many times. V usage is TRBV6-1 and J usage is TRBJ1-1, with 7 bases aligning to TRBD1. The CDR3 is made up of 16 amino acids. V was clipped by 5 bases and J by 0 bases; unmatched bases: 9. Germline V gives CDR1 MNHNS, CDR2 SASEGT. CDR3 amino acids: CASSKLQGVMNTEAFF. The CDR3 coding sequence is TGTGCCAGCAGTAAACTTCAGGGGGTCATGAACACTGAAGCTTTCTTT.

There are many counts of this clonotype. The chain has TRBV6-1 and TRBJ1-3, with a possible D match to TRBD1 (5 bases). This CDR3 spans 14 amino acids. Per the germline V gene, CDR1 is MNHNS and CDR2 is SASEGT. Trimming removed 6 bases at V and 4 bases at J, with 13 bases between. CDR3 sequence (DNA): TGTGCCAGCAGCCCACCCTGGGACGGAAACACCATATATTTT. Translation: CASSPPWDGNTIYF.

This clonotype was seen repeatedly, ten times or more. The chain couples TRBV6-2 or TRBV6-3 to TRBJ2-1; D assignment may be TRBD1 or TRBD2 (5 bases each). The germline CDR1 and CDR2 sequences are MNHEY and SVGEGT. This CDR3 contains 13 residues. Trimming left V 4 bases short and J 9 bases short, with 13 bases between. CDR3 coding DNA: TGTGCCAGCAGTTTCCGGGGCAGTAGTGAGCAGTTCTTC. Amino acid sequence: CASSFRGSSEQFF.

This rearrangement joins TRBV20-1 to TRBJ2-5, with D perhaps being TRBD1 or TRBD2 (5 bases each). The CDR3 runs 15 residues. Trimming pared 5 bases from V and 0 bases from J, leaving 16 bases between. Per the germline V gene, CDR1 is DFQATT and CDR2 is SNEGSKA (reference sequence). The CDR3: CSALGGGLYQETQYF. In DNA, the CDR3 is TGCAGTGCTCTGGGTGGGGGATTGTACCAAGAGACCCAGTACTTC.

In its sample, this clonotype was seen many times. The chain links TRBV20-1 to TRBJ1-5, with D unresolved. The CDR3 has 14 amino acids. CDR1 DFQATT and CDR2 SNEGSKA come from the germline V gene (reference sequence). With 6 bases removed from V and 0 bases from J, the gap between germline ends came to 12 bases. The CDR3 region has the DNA TGCAGTGCACTAATGGGGTATAGCAATCAGCCCCAGCATTTT. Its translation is CSALMGYSNQPQHF.

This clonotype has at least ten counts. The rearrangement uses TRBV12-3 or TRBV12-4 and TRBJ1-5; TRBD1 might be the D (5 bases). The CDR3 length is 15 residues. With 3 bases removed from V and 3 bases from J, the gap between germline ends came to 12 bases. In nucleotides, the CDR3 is TGTGCCAGCAGTTTTTCTGGGACTGTCAATCAGCCCCAGCATTTT. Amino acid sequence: CASSFSGTVNQPQHF.

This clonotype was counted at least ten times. The CDR3 DNA reads as TGTGCCATCAGTGACCCCTACGAGCAGTACTTC. Translating gives CAISDPYEQYF. The gene calls are TRBV10-3 and TRBJ2-7, with D uncertain. The CDR3 is 11 residues long. V lost 3 bases, J lost 2 bases, and 2 bases lay in between. Per germline, CDR1 ENHRY and CDR2 SYGVKD.

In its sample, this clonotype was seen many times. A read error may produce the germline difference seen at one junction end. The CDR3 bases are TGTGCCAGCAGCTCACGGATCCATACAAACTTC. This translates into CASSSRIHTNF. The V call is TRBV5-6, the J call TRBJ2-7; D not certain. This CDR3 has 11 residues. The germline gives CDR1 SGHDT, CDR2 YYEEEE.

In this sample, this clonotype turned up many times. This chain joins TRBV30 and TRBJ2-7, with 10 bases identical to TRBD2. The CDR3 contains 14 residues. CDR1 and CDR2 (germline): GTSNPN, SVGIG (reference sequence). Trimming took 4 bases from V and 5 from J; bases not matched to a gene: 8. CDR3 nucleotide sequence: TGTGCCTGGATGTGGTCTAGCGGGAGTCACGAGCAGTACTTC. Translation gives CAWMWSSGSHEQYF.

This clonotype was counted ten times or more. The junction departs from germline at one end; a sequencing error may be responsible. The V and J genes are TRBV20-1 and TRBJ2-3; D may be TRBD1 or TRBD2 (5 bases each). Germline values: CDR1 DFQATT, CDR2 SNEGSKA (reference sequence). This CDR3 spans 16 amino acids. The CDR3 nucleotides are TGCAGTGCGAGAGCCCGGACTGGGACCGCTACAGATACGCAGTATTTT. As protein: CSARARTGTATDTQYF.

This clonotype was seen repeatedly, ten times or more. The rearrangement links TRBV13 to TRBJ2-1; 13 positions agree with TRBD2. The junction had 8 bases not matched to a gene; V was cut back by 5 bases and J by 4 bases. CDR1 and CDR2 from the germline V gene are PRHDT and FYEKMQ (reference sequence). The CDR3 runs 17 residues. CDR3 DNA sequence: TGTGCCAGCAGCCCCGACGGACTAGCGGGAGTTTACAATGAGCAGTTCTTC. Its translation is CASSPDGLAGVYNEQFF.

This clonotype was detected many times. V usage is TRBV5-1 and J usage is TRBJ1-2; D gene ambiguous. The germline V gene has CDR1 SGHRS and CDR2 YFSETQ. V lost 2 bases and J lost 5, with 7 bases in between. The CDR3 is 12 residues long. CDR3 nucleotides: TGCGCCAGCAGCTTTGACGCTTATGGCTACACCTTC. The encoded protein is CASSFDAYGYTF.

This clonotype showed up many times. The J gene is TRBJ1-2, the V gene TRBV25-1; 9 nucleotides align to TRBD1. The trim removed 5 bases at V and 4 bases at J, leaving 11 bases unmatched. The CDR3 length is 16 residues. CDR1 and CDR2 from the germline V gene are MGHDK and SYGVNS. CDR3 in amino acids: CASSTRTGAGIYGYTF. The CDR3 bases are TGTGCCAGCAGTACCCGGACAGGGGCGGGGATCTATGGCTACACCTTC.

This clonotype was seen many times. In DNA form, the CDR3 reads TGTGCCAGCAGCTTTCGACAGGGCCTCAGAAATAACTATGGCTACACCTTC. This translates into CASSFRQGLRNNYGYTF. The V gene is TRBV7-2, the J gene TRBJ1-2; the match to TRBD1 covers 7 bases. CDR3 length equals 17 residues. CDR1 and CDR2 (germline): SGHTA, FQGNSA. V dropped 3 bases and J dropped 1; count of bases not matched to a gene: 11.

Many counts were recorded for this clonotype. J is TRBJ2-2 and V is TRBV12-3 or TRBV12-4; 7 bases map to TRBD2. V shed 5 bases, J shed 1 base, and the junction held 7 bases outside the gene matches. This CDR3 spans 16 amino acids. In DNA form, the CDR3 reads TGTGCCAGCAGTCTGGCTGGCGGGAGGAACACCGGGGAGCTGTTTTTT. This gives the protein CASSLAGGRNTGELFF.

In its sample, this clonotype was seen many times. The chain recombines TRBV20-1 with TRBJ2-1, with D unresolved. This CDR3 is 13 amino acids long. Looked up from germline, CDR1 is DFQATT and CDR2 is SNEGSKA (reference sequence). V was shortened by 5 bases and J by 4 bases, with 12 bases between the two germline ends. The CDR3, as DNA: TGCAGTGCTCTCGACGACACGTACAATGAGCAGTTCTTC. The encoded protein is CSALDDTYNEQFF.

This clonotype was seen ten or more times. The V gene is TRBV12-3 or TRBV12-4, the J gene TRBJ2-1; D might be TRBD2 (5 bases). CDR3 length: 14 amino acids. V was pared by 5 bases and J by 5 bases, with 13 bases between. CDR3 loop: CASSPTGSNNEQFF. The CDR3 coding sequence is TGTGCCAGCAGTCCCACGGGGAGTAACAATGAGCAGTTCTTC.

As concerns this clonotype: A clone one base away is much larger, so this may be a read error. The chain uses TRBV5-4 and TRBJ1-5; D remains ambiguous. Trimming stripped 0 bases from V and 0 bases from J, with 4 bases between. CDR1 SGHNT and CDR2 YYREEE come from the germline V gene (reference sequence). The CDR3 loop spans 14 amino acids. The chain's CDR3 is CASSLGLSNQPQHF. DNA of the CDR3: TGTGCCAGCAGCTTGGGACTTAGCAATCAGCCCCAGCATTTT.